Following are 2 T cell receptor beta chains from one sample sequenced in a study of human T cells and chemical hapten exposure. The time point here: patch test 1, 2 weeks after DPC sensitization. Treatment denoted: therapeutic diphenylcyclopropenone sensitization with weekly scalp DPC. TCRdb re-derived calls from the RACE reads in MiXCR, one entry per CDR3 protein. In the table there are about 380,000 distinct CDR3 sequences, around 5% of which are singletons. The source material was whole blood, sampled in connection with sensitization to the hapten diphenylcyclopropenone (DPC). These receptors were taken from a woman aged 50 to 60 with alopecia areata. Some clones in this sample may be carry-over from other donors' samples.

This chain joins TRBV29-1 and TRBJ1-5, with TRBD1 identical over 10 bases. This CDR3 is 14 amino acids long. Germline V gene data show CDR1 as SQVTM and CDR2 as ANQGSEA. After removal of 7 bases from V and 6 bases from J, the junction contained 9 bases not matched to a gene. For the CDR3, the DNA is TGCAGCGCTGATCGGACAGGGGGATCTCAGCCCCAGCATTTT. Amino acid sequence: CSADRTGGSQPQHF.

The V and J genes are TRBV6-1 and TRBJ1-5; 8 bases map to TRBD1. The CDR3 has 16 amino acids. Germline assignment: CDR1 MNHNS and CDR2 SASEGT. Trimming removed 2 bases from V and 4 bases from J; junction bases left unmatched: 7. The CDR3 DNA follows: TGTGCCAGCAGTGAAATTTTGGGACAGGTGAATCAGCCCCAGCATTTT. Amino acid sequence: CASSEILGQVNQPQHF.